Listed here are 23 T cell receptor beta chains from one sample, sequenced in a study of blood T cell repertoires in COVID-19 (dated by TCRdb to the early 2020s). Receptors were amplified or captured by the immunoSEQ multiplex PCR assay. TCRdb carries this immuneACCESS record with in-frame sequences only. Its versions omit some clonotypes, under half of them owing to an unresolved V gene in the studies checked, with the rest unexplained. The sample includes under 300,000 clones, with around 89% observed a single time. The top ten constitute roughly 2.5% of the sample. What was sequenced was PBMCs or T cells enriched from blood (not recorded which). The receptors here all came from a woman aged 40 to 49 with acute COVID-19.

The chain carries TRBV19 and TRBJ1-2, with D possibly matching TRBD1 (5 bases). The V gene's germline CDR1 is LNHDA and CDR2 SQIVND (reference sequence). Trimming stripped 5 bases from V and 2 bases from J, with 9 bases between. The CDR3 is 13 residues long. Here the CDR3 reads CASSSDRNYGYTF. CDR3 DNA sequence: TGTGCCAGTAGTTCAGACAGAAACTATGGCTACACCTTC. Drawing the rest from reference TRBV19 and TRBJ1-2, the complete variable domain is DGGITQSPKYLFRKEGQNVTLSCEQNLNHDAMYWYRQDPGQGLRLIYYSQIVNDFQKGDIAEGYSVSREKKESFPLTVTSAQKNPTAFYLCASSSDRNYGYTFGSGTRLTVV.

The V call is TRBV18, the J call TRBJ1-1; D might be TRBD1 (5 bases). Trimming took 3 bases from V and 2 from J, leaving 19 bases between them. This CDR3 is 17 amino acids long. Germline assignment: CDR1 KGHSH and CDR2 LQKENI. CDR3 in amino acids: CASSPRYPLDSNTEAFF. CDR3 coding DNA: TGTGCCAGCTCACCCCGATACCCTCTAGACAGTAACACTGAAGCTTTCTTT. The complete variable domain, with remaining parts taken from reference TRBV18 and TRBJ1-1, reads NAGVMQNPRHLVRRRGQEARLRCSPMKGHSHVYWYRQLPEEGLKFMVYLQKENIIDESGMPKERFSAEFPKEGPSILRIQQVVRGDSAAYFCASSPRYPLDSNTEAFFGQGTRLTVV.

V usage is TRBV18 and J usage is TRBJ1-6; tentatively, D is TRBD1 (5 bases). V was cut by 0 bases and J by 10 bases, with 13 bases left in between. Germline loops: CDR1 KGHSH, CDR2 LQKENI. CDR3 length: 15 residues. The CDR3 loop is CASSPPDSFLSPLHF. CDR3 coding DNA: TGTGCCAGCTCACCACCTGACAGCTTTCTGTCACCCCTCCACTTT.

This chain links TRBV3-1 (or the pseudogene TRBV3-2) with TRBJ2-5; maybe TRBD2 (5 bases). This CDR3 has 14 amino acids. Trimming stripped 0 bases from V and 5 bases from J, with 10 bases between. The germline CDR1 and CDR2 sequences are LGHDT and YNNKEL (reference sequence). The CDR3 sequence: CASSQDPGVETQYF. The CDR3, as DNA: TGTGCCAGCAGCCAAGATCCCGGGGTGGAGACCCAGTACTTC.

CDR3 nucleotides: TGTGCCACCAGCAGAGGGACAGGGAGCATGAACACTGAAGCTTTCTTT. Translation: CATSRGTGSMNTEAFF. This chain links TRBV15 with TRBJ1-1; 8 bases agree with TRBD1. Per germline, CDR1 LNHNV and CDR2 YYDKDF (reference sequence). This CDR3 spans 16 amino acids. V shed 1 base and J 0 bases; nucleotides not matched to a gene: 4.

The chain combines TRBV7-2 with TRBJ2-1, with 7 nucleotides matching TRBD1. This CDR3 has 15 residues. From germline, CDR1 is SGHTA and CDR2 FQGNSA. J was trimmed by 3 bases and V by 5 bases; bases with no gene match: 7. CDR3 amino acids: CASSPRAGGYNEQFF. As DNA, the CDR3 is TGTGCCAGCAGCCCCCGGGCAGGGGGCTACAATGAGCAGTTCTTC.

This chain uses TRBV7-9 with TRBJ1-1; no firm D call. CDR1 is SEHNR, CDR2 FQNEAQ, per germline (reference sequence). The CDR3 runs to 15 residues. The V end was cut by 2 bases, the J end by 6 bases, with 16 bases between. The CDR3 loop reads CASSLFGPRNAEAFF. DNA of the CDR3: TGTGCCAGCAGCTTATTTGGGCCCCGTAACGCTGAAGCTTTCTTT.

This clone was seen just once. The V call is TRBV5-1, the J call TRBJ1-6; D call uncertain. This CDR3 spans 16 amino acids. CDR1 and CDR2 (germline): SGHRS, YFSETQ. V lost 2 bases and J lost 0, with 9 bases in between. The CDR3 spells CASSLGGSSYNSPLHF. CDR3 nucleotide sequence: TGCGCCAGCAGCTTAGGAGGGAGCTCCTATAATTCACCCCTCCACTTT.

This clone was seen only a few times. V gene TRBV6-4 combines with J gene TRBJ2-2; D uncertain. Germline V gives CDR1 MRHNA, CDR2 SNTAGT. CDR3 size: 14 residues. V was trimmed by 5 bases and J by 4 bases, leaving 11 bases between them. The CDR3 coding sequence is TGTGCCAGCAGTCGGGTGTTGGGCACCGGGGAGCTGTTTTTT. Amino acid sequence: CASSRVLGTGELFF.

The gene calls are TRBV11-3 and TRBJ1-2; 11 bases are shared with TRBD1. CDR3 length: 16 amino acids. The ends lost 3 bases at V and 3 bases at J; junction bases unmatched: 6. Germline-derived CDR1 and CDR2 are SGHNT and YENEEA. In DNA form, the CDR3 reads TGTGCCAGCAGCTTCTTTGGACAGGGGGCCGACTATGGCTACACCTTC. Translated: CASSFFGQGADYGYTF.

The chain couples TRBV6-2 or TRBV6-3 to TRBJ2-2; D gene uncertain. V was trimmed by 2 bases and J by 4 bases, leaving 11 bases between them. CDR1 is MNHEY, CDR2 SVGEGT, per germline. This CDR3 has 15 residues. In DNA form, the CDR3 reads TGTGCCAGCAGTTACGGCCGCGGCACCACCGGGGAGCTGTTTTTT. This gives the protein CASSYGRGTTGELFF.

The rearrangement joins TRBV5-1 to TRBJ1-5, with 7 bases identical to TRBD1. Germline CDR1 and CDR2: SGHRS and YFSETQ. The CDR3 contains 18 residues. V trimming: 0 bases; J trimming: 3 bases; junction bases outside the gene matches: 12. In nucleotides, the CDR3 is TGCGCCAGCAGCTTGGCCGGTTCAGGGGGTGCTAACAATCAGCCCCAGCATTTT. Its translation is CASSLAGSGGANNQPQHF.

The gene calls are TRBV30 and TRBJ1-5; TRBD1 matches at 8 bases. V lost 1 base and J lost 5; bases outside the gene matches: 1. Germline CDR1 GTSNPN, CDR2 SVGIG (reference sequence). This CDR3 is built from 13 residues. CDR3 DNA sequence: TGTGCCTGGAGTGACAGGGGGGATCAGCCCCAGCATTTT. It is translated as CAWSDRGDQPQHF.

The chain employs TRBV29-1 and TRBJ1-5, with D uncertain. Germline CDR1 reads SQVTM; CDR2 reads ANQGSEA. The CDR3 covers 19 residues. Trimming pared 5 bases from V and 2 bases from J, leaving 28 bases between. Written as DNA, the CDR3 is TGCAGCGTTCTCTTAACGGGTGGGTCGGAGGTTTTGGGCAATCAGCCCCAGCATTTT. Its protein product is CSVLLTGGSEVLGNQPQHF. Full variable domain (rest looked up from reference TRBV29-1 and TRBJ1-5): SAVISQKPSRDICQRGTSLTIQCQVDSQVTMMFWYRQQPGQSLTLIATANQGSEATYESGFVIDKFPISRPNLTFSTLTVSNMSPEDSSIYLCSVLLTGGSEVLGNQPQHFGDGTRLSIL.

The chain employs TRBV7-2 and TRBJ2-5, with 8 bases aligning to TRBD1. Losses at the gene ends were 6 bases for V and 5 bases for J; bases not matched to a gene: 5. This CDR3 region has 13 residues. Germline CDR1 reads SGHTA; CDR2 reads FQGNSA. CDR3 nucleotides: TGTGCCAGCAGAAAGACAGGGGAGGAGACCCAGTACTTC. This codes for CASRKTGEETQYF.

Remarks on this clone: Germline and junction disagree at one end, which may indicate a read error. The chain couples TRBV7-2 to TRBJ2-1; D uncertain. The CDR3 extends over 13 amino acids. The V gene's germline CDR1 is SGHTA and CDR2 FQGNSA. In DNA form, the CDR3 reads TGTGCCAGCAGCTTAGGAAGGTACAATGAGCGGTTCTTC. Translating gives CASSLGRYNERFF.

The chain recombines TRBV2 with TRBJ2-5, with 12 bases that match TRBD2. The junction had 10 bases not matched to a gene; V was cut back by 9 bases and J by 5 bases. Germline assignment: CDR1 SNHLY and CDR2 FYNNEI. CDR3 length: 15 amino acids. The CDR3 sequence: CASVQLAGGGETQYF. The CDR3 DNA sequence: TGTGCCAGTGTCCAACTAGCGGGGGGCGGGGAGACCCAGTACTTC.

This clone came up once. This chain uses TRBV2 with TRBJ2-2; TRBD2 aligns across 7 bases. Germline values: CDR1 SNHLY, CDR2 FYNNEI. V dropped 7 bases and J dropped 1; count of bases not matched to a gene: 9. The CDR3 loop spans 16 amino acids. The CDR3 is CASIGRAGENTGELFF. CDR3 DNA: TGTGCCAGCATCGGCAGGGCGGGGGAGAACACCGGGGAGCTGTTTTTT.

This rearrangement joins TRBV6-2 or TRBV6-3 to TRBJ1-5; no clear D gene. Trimming removed 2 bases from V and 4 bases from J, with 9 bases in between. The CDR3 is made up of 14 amino acids. Per germline, CDR1 MNHEY and CDR2 SVGEGT. CDR3: CASSYEFGNQPQHF. In nucleotides, the CDR3 is TGTGCCAGCAGTTACGAGTTCGGGAATCAGCCCCAGCATTTT.

The gene calls are TRBV6-2 or TRBV6-3 and TRBJ2-2; TRBD1 is a possible D gene (5 bases). V was trimmed by 6 bases and J by 4 bases, leaving 15 bases between them. The CDR3 spans 15 residues. In germline, CDR1 is MNHEY, CDR2 SVGEGT. The CDR3 region is CASSPARDGTGELFF. CDR3 bases: TGTGCCAGCAGCCCCGCCAGGGATGGCACCGGGGAGCTGTTTTTT.

The rearrangement links TRBV5-1 to TRBJ1-1; no definite D call. Germline V gene data show CDR1 as SGHRS and CDR2 as YFSETQ. V lost 0 bases and J 4 bases, leaving 10 bases between the germline ends. The CDR3 is 14 amino acids. CDR3 nucleotide sequence: TGCGCCAGCAGCTTGGACCCGGGATCCACTGAAGCTTTCTTT. It specifies CASSLDPGSTEAFF.

This chain joins TRBV6-2 or TRBV6-3 and TRBJ1-5, with a weak D call TRBD1 (5 bases). The CDR3 spans 18 residues. The germline V gene has CDR1 MNHEY and CDR2 SVGEGT. V was cut by 1 base and J by 4 bases, with 20 bases left in between. CDR3 sequence: CASSYFPRGGKGNQPQHF. Written as DNA, the CDR3 is TGTGCCAGCAGTTACTTCCCTAGGGGAGGGAAAGGGAATCAGCCCCAGCATTTT.

As concerns this clone: Germline is not matched at one junction end, which may reflect a read error. The rearrangement uses TRBV2 and TRBJ1-4; D is unclear. The CDR3 sequence is 13 residues long. Germline V gives CDR1 SNHLY, CDR2 FYNNEI. Written as DNA, the CDR3 is TGTGCCAGCAGGGGCTCAACTAGTGAAAAACTGTTTTTT. Its translation is CASRGSTSEKLFF.